This T cell receptor (beta chain) derives from a study of blood T cell repertoires in COVID-19. At the level of the study: Donors in the United States, Italy and Spain gave samples during acute or convalescent COVID-19. Sources were T cells, B-cell-depleted T cells, or PBMCs; the material itself was cDNA or gDNA.

Source study methods: Amplifying reference gene primers gave estimates of nucleated cell counts. Produced via immunoSEQ multiplex PCR; TCRdb's table is partial and in-frame only. V, J and clone size were drawn from that table, and D and trimming were deduced from the DNA. The data show about 200,000 clones, with 80% to 90% seen just once and 2.5% to 3.5% held by the top ten. The J segment lost 4 bases and the V segment lost 5 bases, leaving 10 bases of the junction unmatched. This CDR3 is built from 15 residues. CDR1 and CDR2 from the germline V gene are LGHDT and YNNKEL (reference sequence). Sequenced material: peripheral blood. The origin of this receptor is a man in his sixties with acute or convalescent COVID-19. The V call is TRBV3-1 (or the pseudogene TRBV3-2), the J call TRBJ2-5; 7 nucleotides match TRBD1. CDR3 amino acids: CASSVQTGYAETQYF. The DNA of the CDR3 is TGTGCCAGCAGCGTACAGACAGGGTACGCAGAGACCCAGTACTTC.